This T cell receptor beta chain was sequenced for a study of shared T cell receptors in the human thymus. Using immunoSEQ multiplex PCR, the repertoire was profiled, and TCRdb retains in-frame clones only, with some absent. The sample has fewer than 700,000 clones; 88% are singletons. Germline V gene lookup returns CDR1 MDHEN and CDR2 SYDVKM. Deletions cut 5 bases from V and 3 bases from J, with 14 bases between. The CDR3 has 15 residues. This same sample was also part of a study on human thymus T cells. That investigation notes: Thymic material originated from resections removed in the course of corrective heart surgery.

The chain employs TRBV28 and TRBJ2-1; the D is unclear. This TCR was recovered from a boy under two years old with a congenital heart defect. What was sequenced was thymocytes. The CDR3 DNA reads as TGTGCCAGCAGTCGAGGTTATTCGGTCTACAATGAGCAGTTCTTC. This codes for CASSRGYSVYNEQFF.